This T cell receptor beta chain was found in a study of control samples from healthy donors and cancer patients. Trimming removed 8 bases from V and 4 bases from J; junction bases left unmatched: 11. The CDR3 spans 16 residues. Germline V gene data show CDR1 as MDHEN and CDR2 as SYDVKM. Libraries were prepared by immunoSEQ multiplex PCR; TCRdb keeps only in-frame clonotypes and omits some of them. The sample gives around 71,000 clones, around 87% of which show up once; 2% to 2.5% is in the top ten. This clonotype originated in a woman in her forties or fifties with head and neck cancer. What was sequenced was PBMCs. V usage is TRBV28 and J usage is TRBJ1-1; 12 bases align to TRBD1. The chain's CDR3 is CASHRGQGAKGTEAFF. CDR3 in DNA: TGTGCCAGCCATAGGGGACAGGGGGCAAAAGGCACTGAAGCTTTCTTT.